A single sample gave rise to the 18 T cell receptor beta chains below, sequenced in a study of T-cell reconstitution after alpha-beta-depleted transplantation in children. The TCRbeta library was prepared with unique molecular identifiers. In TCRdb, the PCR reads were re-called with MiXCR into one record per CDR3 protein. The table records hundreds of thousands of distinct CDR3 sequences, roughly 15% of them present only once. Sample: PBMCs, mostly from graft donor cells, taken 360 days after TCRalphabeta/CD19-depleted stem cell transplant. Receptors were obtained from a male patient between 2 and 15 years old who had a stem cell transplant for acute lymphoblastic leukemia, so the T cells may come from the graft donor.

The V call is TRBV18, the J call TRBJ2-7; maybe TRBD1 (5 bases). This CDR3 is 14 amino acids long. Per the germline V gene, CDR1 is KGHSH and CDR2 is LQKENI. Trimming shortened V by 1 base and J by 4 bases, and 11 bases separated the two germline ends. CDR3 residues: CASSPLKQEYEQYF. The CDR3 coding sequence is TGTGCCAGCTCACCACTGAAACAGGAGTACGAGCAGTACTTC.

The gene calls are TRBV7-2 and TRBJ1-1; TRBD1 is a possible D gene (5 bases). Germline lookup yields CDR1 SGHTA and CDR2 FQGNSA. CDR3 length: 15 residues. With 4 bases removed from V and 0 bases from J, the gap between germline ends came to 12 bases. CDR3 in amino acids: CASSSSGGVNTEAFF. Written as DNA, the CDR3 is TGTGCCAGCAGCTCTTCGGGAGGGGTGAACACTGAAGCTTTCTTT.

The J gene is TRBJ1-1, the V gene TRBV6-4; D unresolved. Trimming took 2 bases from V and 3 from J, leaving 7 bases between them. CDR1 MRHNA and CDR2 SNTAGT come from the germline V gene. CDR3 length: 13 residues. The CDR3 DNA follows: TGTGCCAGCAGTGACAGGGCGGACACTGAAGCTTTCTTT. Its translation is CASSDRADTEAFF.

The chain has TRBV12-3 or TRBV12-4 and TRBJ2-5, with 9 bases matching TRBD1. The V segment lost 1 base and the J segment 3 bases; nucleotides outside the gene matches: 6. This CDR3 is built from 16 residues. Written as DNA, the CDR3 is TGTGCCAGCAGTTTAGGTCCATGGACAGGGGAAGAGACCCAGTACTTC. It yields the protein CASSLGPWTGEETQYF.

The chain uses TRBV25-1 and TRBJ2-5; the D gene could be TRBD1 or TRBD2 (7 bases each). Between the trimmed V and J ends, which lost 4 bases and 5 bases, there was a span of 20 bases. The V gene's germline CDR1 is MGHDK and CDR2 SYGVNS. The CDR3 spans 16 residues. The CDR3 coding sequence is TGTGCCAGCAGTGGACCGCTGACAGGGAGGGTCGAGACCCAGTACTTC. It yields the protein CASSGPLTGRVETQYF.

This clonotype appeared many times. The CDR3 sequence: CATSQRTGPVETQYF. For the CDR3, the DNA is TGCGCCACCAGTCAACGGACAGGGCCAGTTGAGACCCAGTACTTC. V usage is TRBV5-1 and J usage is TRBJ2-5, with TRBD1 matching 8 bases. The germline gives CDR1 SGHRS, CDR2 YFSETQ. There are 15 residues in the CDR3. With V trimmed by 9 bases and J by 5 bases, 15 bases remained unmatched. The full variable domain, rest sourced from reference TRBV5-1 and TRBJ2-5, is KAGVTQTPRYLIKTRGQQVTLSCSPISGHRSVSWYQQTPGQGLQFLFEYFSETQRNKGNFPGRFSGRQFSNSRSEMNVSTLELGDSALYLCATSQRTGPVETQYFGPGTRLLVL.

This clonotype was detected only a few times. The chain links TRBV3-1 to TRBJ1-1; D remains unclear. The CDR3 sequence is 16 residues long. Germline V lookup: CDR1 LGHDT, CDR2 YNNKEL (reference sequence). The ends were cut back, 4 bases at V and 3 bases at J, with 18 bases in the middle. CDR3 sequence reads: CASSLYGRAADTEAFF. The CDR3 DNA follows: TGTGCCAGCAGCCTATACGGAAGGGCGGCGGACACTGAAGCTTTCTTT. The full variable domain, rest sourced from reference TRBV3-1 and TRBJ1-1, is DTAVSQTPKYLVTQMGNDKSIKCEQNLGHDTMYWYKQDSKKFLKIMFSYNNKELIINETVPNRFSPKSPDKAHLNLHINSLELGDSAVYFCASSLYGRAADTEAFFGQGTRLTVV.

CDR3 region: CASTGDRGKNIQYF. CDR3 nucleotide sequence: TGTGCCAGCACCGGGGACAGGGGGAAAAACATTCAGTACTTC. The chain is built from TRBV7-9 and TRBJ2-4; 11 bases line up with TRBD1. J lost 4 bases, V lost 7 bases, and 3 bases had no gene match. Germline V lookup: CDR1 SEHNR, CDR2 FQNEAQ (reference sequence). This CDR3 has 14 residues.

This clonotype was recorded a few times. The chain employs TRBV20-1 and TRBJ2-1, with a weak D call TRBD2 (6 bases). Germline values: CDR1 DFQATT, CDR2 SNEGSKA (reference sequence). CDR3 length equals 14 residues. Trimming shortened V by 6 bases and J by 4 bases, and 16 bases separated the two germline ends. CDR3 sequence reads: CSAVGQAGYNEQFF. CDR3 bases: TGCAGTGCCGTGGGCCAGGCGGGATACAATGAGCAGTTCTTC.

V and J are TRBV21-1 and TRBJ2-4; the table's TRBD2 call for D was not verified on the DNA. TRBV21-1 is an annotated pseudogene. The CDR3 totals 18 residues. The CDR3 protein is CASSTSYWASEAKNIQYF. In DNA form, the CDR3 reads TGTGCCAGCAGTACTTCTTACTGGGCCTCAGAAGCCAAAAACATTCAGTACTTC.

This clonotype was seen only a few times. This chain connects TRBV5-1 to TRBJ2-1; no definite D call. Trimming cost V 1 base and J 10 bases, with 12 bases left between them. Looked up from germline, CDR1 is SGHRS and CDR2 is YFSETQ. The length of the CDR3 is 13 residues. The CDR3 spells CASSLIRGFEQFF. The CDR3 DNA reads TGCGCCAGCAGCTTGATTCGCGGCTTCGAGCAGTTCTTC.

The V gene is TRBV12-3 or TRBV12-4, the J gene TRBJ2-5; 7 nucleotides match TRBD1. V shed 6 bases and J 4 bases; nucleotides not matched to a gene: 5. The CDR3 totals 13 residues. The CDR3 bases are TGTGCCAGCAGACCGACAGGGATAGAGACCCAGTACTTC. Amino acid sequence: CASRPTGIETQYF.

The chain links TRBV7-2 to TRBJ2-3; D remains ambiguous. V lost 9 bases, J lost 1 base, and 14 bases lay in between. The CDR3 covers 14 residues. Germline V gene data show CDR1 as SGHTA and CDR2 as FQGNSA. This chain's CDR3 is CASRGSLGTDTQYF. DNA of the CDR3: TGTGCCAGTCGTGGATCGTTGGGCACAGATACGCAGTATTTT.

The chain joins TRBV14 to TRBJ2-7; perhaps TRBD1 as D (6 bases). Trimming shortened V by 3 bases and J by 3 bases, and 9 bases separated the two germline ends. CDR1 and CDR2 (germline): SGHDN, FVKESK. This CDR3 spans 13 amino acids. CDR3 amino acids: CASSHEQGYEQYF. CDR3 coding DNA: TGTGCCAGCAGCCATGAACAGGGCTACGAGCAGTACTTC. The complete variable domain, with remaining parts taken from reference TRBV14 and TRBJ2-7, reads EAGVTQFPSHSVIEKGQTVTLRCDPISGHDNLYWYRRVMGKEIKFLLHFVKESKQDESGMPNNRFLAERTGGTYSTLKVQPAELEDSGVYFCASSHEQGYEQYFGPGTRLTVT.

This clonotype was counted only a few times. The rearrangement joins TRBV7-8 to TRBJ2-7; the D gene could be TRBD1 or TRBD2 (5 bases each). The V and J ends lost 1 base and 0 bases respectively, with 13 bases between them. Germline V gene data show CDR1 as SGHVS and CDR2 as FQNEAQ. CDR3 length equals 16 residues. CDR3 in DNA: TGTGCCAGCAGCTTAGTTAGTTCAGGGAGCTCCTACGAGCAGTACTTC. As protein: CASSLVSSGSSYEQYF.

This clonotype was seen a single time. The chain employs TRBV7-2 and TRBJ2-1; the match to TRBD2 covers 15 bases. V lost 5 bases and J lost 7; bases outside the gene matches: 3. The CDR3 runs to 15 residues. Germline V gene data show CDR1 as SGHTA and CDR2 as FQGNSA. Here the CDR3 DNA reads TGTGCCAGCAGCCGGGGACTAGCGGGGGGTAATGAGCAGTTCTTC. Protein sequence: CASSRGLAGGNEQFF.

CDR3 region: CSARVRENYGYTF. In DNA, the CDR3 is TGCAGTGCTAGAGTACGTGAAAACTATGGCTACACCTTC. The V call is TRBV20-1, the J call TRBJ1-2; D gene unclear. Germline values: CDR1 DFQATT, CDR2 SNEGSKA (reference sequence). The CDR3 has 13 residues. Trimming pared 1 base from V and 2 bases from J, leaving 8 bases between.

The chain employs TRBV5-1 and TRBJ2-3, with 8 bases identical to TRBD1. CDR1 is SGHRS and CDR2 is YFSETQ in the germline V gene. The ends lost 4 bases at V and 6 bases at J; junction bases unmatched: 16. CDR3 length: 17 amino acids. The CDR3 DNA follows: TGCGCCAGCAGCCCGGGGGCAGGGGGCGTTAGGTCGGATACGCAGTATTTT. Its protein is CASSPGAGGVRSDTQYF.